What follows describes a single T cell receptor beta chain. At least ten counts were recorded for this clonotype. The antigen it recognizes is unknown. Base qualities are missing; no much larger clone stands one base away. Looking up the germline V gene (reference sequence) yields CDR1 DFQATT and CDR2 SNEGSKA. After removal of 1 base from V and 6 bases from J, the junction retains 12 bases not matched to a gene. Reading from cysteine to phenylalanine, the CDR3 counts 16 amino acids. Of all the DNA, just the CDR3 is kept, 48 bases in frame from base 1. This sample was sequenced with an Illumina HiSeq 2500. Superscript III and a set of TRAV- and TRBV-specific primers were used to synthesize first-strand cDNA, so that both TCRalpha and TCRbeta chains were covered. TCRs were amplified with Phusion for around 18 PCR cycles using a constant-region primer together with the adapter attached to the V primers. Isolated mRNA was amplified with the MessageAmp II aRNA Amplification Kit, using a roughly 16-hour in vitro transcription at 37°C. The Dynabeads mRNA DIRECT Purification Kit was used to isolate mRNA for TCR sequencing. Indexed Illumina adapters were added in a second roughly 26-cycle Phusion PCR, and the resulting products were purified with AMPure XP beads. Per the source publication's procedure: Custom Perl scripts pooled TCR sequences encoding the same protein, removed out-of-frame sequences and computed each clonotype's abundance. The analysis excluded TCR sequences that were supported by just one read. The metrics used to describe the repertoires included Shannon entropy, Gini index, clonality, richness, and the frequency of TCRs shared between repertoires. TCRdb passed the public sequencing reads through fastp at Q25 and MiXCR, retaining productive beta sequences. Rows with a matching CDR3 protein are joined into one entry that keeps the most common DNA and genes. The V and J calls here are based on TCRdb, not the publication. The sample table contains around 100,000 distinct CDR3 sequences; only one count was recorded for less than 25% of them. About 4% of the sample is taken by the ten largest.

The time point label here, explained by the study, means: after trial treatment. Reading the label with the study, this specimen's treatment or condition is: LDRT plus nivolumab, ipilimumab, low-dose cyclophosphamide and aspirin (RACIN trial). Donors were enrolled in RACIN, a single-arm phase I dose-escalation trial combining nivolumab, ipilimumab, aspirin, low-dose cyclophosphamide and low-dose radiotherapy. Patients were eligible if they had advanced solid tumors that were TIL-negative. The data originate from a study of low-dose radiotherapy and immunotherapy resistance in tumors (dated by TCRdb to between 2021 and 2024). Background on the whole study: Cohort 1 received 0.5 Gy per fraction every 2 weeks, with a prescribed total PTV dose of 6.5 Gy. In Cohort 2, 1 Gy per fraction was delivered every two weeks, for a total of 13 Gy over 26 weeks. Nivolumab was administered intravenously as a 240 mg flat dose every two weeks, and ipilimumab was administered intravenously at 1 mg/kg every six weeks. Cyclophosphamide 200 mg/m2 was administered intravenously every two weeks, one day before each radiation and immunotherapy administration. Patients took aspirin 300 mg orally once daily for four cycles, starting on cycle 1 day 1. Randomization of trial participants into treatment groups was not performed. Eight patients were included in the translational analysis: three from the first dose cohort and the first five from the second dose cohort.

The sequenced sample was PBMCs, obtained after low-dose radiotherapy plus immunotherapy. The TCR comes from a male donor with prostate cancer. The sequence links TRBV20-1 to TRBJ1-5, and 7 bases in between align with TRBD1. The sequence in DNA is TGCAGTGCTAGAGCCCCCACAGGGGCAGAACGTCAGCCCCAGCATTTT. This encodes CSARAPTGAERQPQHF.